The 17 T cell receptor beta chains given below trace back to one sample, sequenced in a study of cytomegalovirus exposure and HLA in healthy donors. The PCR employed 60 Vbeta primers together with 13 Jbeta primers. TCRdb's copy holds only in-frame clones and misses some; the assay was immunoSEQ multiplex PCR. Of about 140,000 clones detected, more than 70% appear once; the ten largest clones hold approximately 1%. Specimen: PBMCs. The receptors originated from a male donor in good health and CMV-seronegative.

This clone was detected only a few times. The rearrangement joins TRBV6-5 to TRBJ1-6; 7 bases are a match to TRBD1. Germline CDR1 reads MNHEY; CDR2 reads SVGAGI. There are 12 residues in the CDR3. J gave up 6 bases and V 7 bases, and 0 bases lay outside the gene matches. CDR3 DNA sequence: TGTGCCAGCACAGGGGGTAATTCACCCCTCCACTTT. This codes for CASTGGNSPLHF.

The CDR3 DNA reads as TGTGCCAGTAGTATACTAGGTCAGCCCCAGCATTTT. Its translation: CASSILGQPQHF. The V gene is TRBV19, the J gene TRBJ1-5; no reliable D call. V lost 2 bases and J 6 bases, leaving 5 bases between the germline ends. CDR1 is LNHDA, CDR2 SQIVND, per germline (reference sequence). There are 12 residues in the CDR3.

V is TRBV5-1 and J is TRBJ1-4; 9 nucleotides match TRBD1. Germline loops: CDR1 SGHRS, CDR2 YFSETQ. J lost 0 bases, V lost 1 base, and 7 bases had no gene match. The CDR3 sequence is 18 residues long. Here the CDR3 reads CASSLTPGQGSTNEKLFF. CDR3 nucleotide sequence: TGCGCCAGCAGCTTGACCCCGGGACAGGGATCAACTAATGAAAAACTGTTTTTT.

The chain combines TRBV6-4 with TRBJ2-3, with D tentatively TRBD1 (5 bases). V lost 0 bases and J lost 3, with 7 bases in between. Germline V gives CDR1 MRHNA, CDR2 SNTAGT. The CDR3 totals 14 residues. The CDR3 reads CASSDSGATDTQYF. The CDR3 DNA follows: TGTGCCAGCAGTGACTCTGGGGCAACAGATACGCAGTATTTT.

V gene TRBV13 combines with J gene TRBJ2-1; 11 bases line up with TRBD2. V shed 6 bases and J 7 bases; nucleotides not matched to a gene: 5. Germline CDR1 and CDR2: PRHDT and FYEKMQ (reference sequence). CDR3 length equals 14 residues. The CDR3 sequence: CASRYSGRGNEQFF. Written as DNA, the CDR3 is TGTGCCAGCAGGTATAGCGGGAGGGGAAATGAGCAGTTCTTC.

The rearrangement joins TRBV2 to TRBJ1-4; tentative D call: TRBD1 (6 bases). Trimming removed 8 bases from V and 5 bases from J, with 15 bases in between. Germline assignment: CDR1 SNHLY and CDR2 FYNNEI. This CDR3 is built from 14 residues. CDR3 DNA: TGTGCCAGCCGTGGGGGGGGGCTAAATGAAAAACTGTTTTTT. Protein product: CASRGGGLNEKLFF.

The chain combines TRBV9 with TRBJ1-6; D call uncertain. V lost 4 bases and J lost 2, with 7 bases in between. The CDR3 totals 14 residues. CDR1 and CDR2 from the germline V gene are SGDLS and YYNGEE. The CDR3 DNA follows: TGTGCCAGCAGCCTACTCGCCTATAATTCACCCCTCCACTTT. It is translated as CASSLLAYNSPLHF.

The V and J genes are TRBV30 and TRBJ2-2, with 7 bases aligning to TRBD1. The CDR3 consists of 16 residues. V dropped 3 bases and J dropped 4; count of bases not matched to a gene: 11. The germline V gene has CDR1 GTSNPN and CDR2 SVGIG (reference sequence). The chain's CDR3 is CAWRHRTGRGTGELFF. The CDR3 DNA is TGTGCCTGGAGGCACCGGACAGGAAGGGGCACCGGGGAGCTGTTTTTT.

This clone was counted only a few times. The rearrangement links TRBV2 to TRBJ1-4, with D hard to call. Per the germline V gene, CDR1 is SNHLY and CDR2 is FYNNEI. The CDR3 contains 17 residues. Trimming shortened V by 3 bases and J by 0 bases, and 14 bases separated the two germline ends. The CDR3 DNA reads TGTGCCAGCAGTGATGTGCAGAAAGTTGCAACTAATGAAAAACTGTTTTTT. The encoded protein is CASSDVQKVATNEKLFF.

CDR3 residues: CASSPLSGNTEAFF. The DNA for the CDR3 is TGTGCCAGTAGTCCCCTGTCGGGGAACACTGAAGCTTTCTTT. The V and J genes are TRBV19 and TRBJ1-1; D is ambiguous. Germline CDR1 is LNHDA and CDR2 is SQIVND (reference sequence). The germline V and J ends were trimmed by 5 bases and 1 base, with 11 bases remaining between them. CDR3 length equals 14 residues.

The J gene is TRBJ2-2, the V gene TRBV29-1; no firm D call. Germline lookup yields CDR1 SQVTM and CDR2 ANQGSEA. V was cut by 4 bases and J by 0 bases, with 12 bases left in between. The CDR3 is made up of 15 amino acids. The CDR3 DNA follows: TGCAGCGTTGGATTCGTTACTGCGAACACCGGGGAGCTGTTTTTT. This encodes CSVGFVTANTGELFF.

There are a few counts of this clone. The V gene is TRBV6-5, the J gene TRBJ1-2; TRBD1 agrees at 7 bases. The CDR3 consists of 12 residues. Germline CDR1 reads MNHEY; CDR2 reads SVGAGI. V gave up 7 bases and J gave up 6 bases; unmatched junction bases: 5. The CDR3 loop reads CASTLTGNGYTF. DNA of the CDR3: TGTGCCAGCACCCTGACAGGGAATGGCTACACCTTC.

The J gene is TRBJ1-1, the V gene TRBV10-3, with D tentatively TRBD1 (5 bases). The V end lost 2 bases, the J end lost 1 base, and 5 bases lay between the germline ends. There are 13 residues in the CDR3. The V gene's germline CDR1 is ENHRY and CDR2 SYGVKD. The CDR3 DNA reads TGTGCCATCAGTGAGAGGGGGAACACTGAAGCTTTCTTT. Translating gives CAISERGNTEAFF.

The DNA of the CDR3 is TGTGCCAGCAGCCAAGGGGGGGGGCTGTATTCACCCCTCCACTTT. It encodes CASSQGGGLYSPLHF. The V call is TRBV4-2, the J call TRBJ1-6, with D tentatively TRBD1 (6 bases). The CDR3 runs 15 residues. Trimming left V 1 base short and J 8 bases short, with 12 bases between. Looked up from germline, CDR1 is LGHNA and CDR2 is YNFKEQ.

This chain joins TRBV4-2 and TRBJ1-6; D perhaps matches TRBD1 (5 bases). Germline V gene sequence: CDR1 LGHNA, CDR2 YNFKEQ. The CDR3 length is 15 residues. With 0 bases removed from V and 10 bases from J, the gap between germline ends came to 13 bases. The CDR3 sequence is CASSQEGQGGSPLHF. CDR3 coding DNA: TGTGCCAGCAGCCAAGAGGGCCAGGGCGGCTCACCCCTCCACTTT.

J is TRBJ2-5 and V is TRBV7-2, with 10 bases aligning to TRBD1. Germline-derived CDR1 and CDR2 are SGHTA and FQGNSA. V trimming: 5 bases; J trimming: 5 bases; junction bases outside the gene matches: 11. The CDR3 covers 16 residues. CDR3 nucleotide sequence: TGTGCCAGCAGCCCCCGGACAGGGGGTCTAGGGGAGACCCAGTACTTC. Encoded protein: CASSPRTGGLGETQYF.

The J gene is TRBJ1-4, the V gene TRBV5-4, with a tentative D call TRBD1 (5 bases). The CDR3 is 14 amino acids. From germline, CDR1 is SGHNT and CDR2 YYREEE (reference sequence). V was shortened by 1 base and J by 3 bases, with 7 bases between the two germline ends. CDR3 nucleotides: TGTGCCAGCAGCTTGACAGGATCTAATGAAAAACTGTTTTTT. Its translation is CASSLTGSNEKLFF.